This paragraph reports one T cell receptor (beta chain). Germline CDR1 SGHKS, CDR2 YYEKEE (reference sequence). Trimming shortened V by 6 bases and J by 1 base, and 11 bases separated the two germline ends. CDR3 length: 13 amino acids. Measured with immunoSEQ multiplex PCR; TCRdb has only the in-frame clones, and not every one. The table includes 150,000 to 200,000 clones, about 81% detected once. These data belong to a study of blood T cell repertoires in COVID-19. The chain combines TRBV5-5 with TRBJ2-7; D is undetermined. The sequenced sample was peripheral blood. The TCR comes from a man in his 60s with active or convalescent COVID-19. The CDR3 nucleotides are TGTGCCAGCACCAGAGACATTTCCTACGAGCAGTACTTC. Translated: CASTRDISYEQYF. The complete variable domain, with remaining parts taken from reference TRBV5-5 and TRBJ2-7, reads DAGVTQSPTHLIKTRGQQVTLRCSPISGHKSVSWYQQVLGQGPQFIFQYYEKEERGRGNFPDRFSARQFPNYSSELNVNALLLGDSALYLCASTRDISYEQYFGPGTRLTVT.